This entry describes one T cell receptor beta chain. The antigen remains unidentified. Median age about 12 years (2.4-22.9); median disease duration approximately 7 years (0.2-19.1). This sample was taken from a study of synovial regulatory T cells in juvenile arthritis. Background on the study: One patient received methotrexate plus infliximab; one lacked treatment information. Study-level results: iaTreg TCR repertoires were largely private across patients and partially overlapped synovial Teff and blood CPL. Compared with other blood Treg cells, inflammation-associated Treg cells had reduced TCR diversity.

This CDR3 is 14 amino acids long. DNA was not recorded. Per germline, CDR1 LNHDA and CDR2 SQIVND (reference sequence). Generated by immunoSEQ multiplex PCR, the TCRdb table keeps only in-frame clones and is missing some. The table lists 8,000 to 10,000 clones. This chain uses TRBV19 with TRBJ2-1; the TRBD1 assignment by TCRdb is unverifiable without DNA. The origin of this receptor is a donor aged 2-30 years with juvenile idiopathic arthritis. The specimen sequenced was Treg cells from blood. Subset of the sample: remaining (HLA-DR-negative) circulating blood Treg cells. The CDR3 spells CASSVDRGHNEQFF.